One sample yielded the 6 T cell receptor beta chains listed below, sequenced in a study of blood T cell repertoires in COVID-19. The repertoire was sequenced with immunoSEQ multiplex PCR; TCRdb's copy has only in-frame clones and lacks some. In the table there are some 120,000 clones, roughly 85% of which are singletons. The sample comprised peripheral blood. Source of these receptors: a woman over 75 with COVID-19, enrolled during active disease.

The V gene is TRBV5-1, the J gene TRBJ2-7; the match to TRBD2 covers 12 bases. The CDR3 totals 15 residues. V dropped 5 bases and J dropped 4; count of bases not matched to a gene: 7. Germline-derived CDR1 and CDR2 are SGHRS and YFSETQ. The CDR3 loop reads CASSYRLAGVYEQYF. CDR3 nucleotides: TGCGCCAGCAGTTACCGACTAGCGGGAGTTTACGAGCAGTACTTC.

This clone was observed a handful of times. The chain joins TRBV5-6 to TRBJ1-1, with D unclear. V was trimmed by 0 bases and J by 0 bases, leaving 9 bases between them. CDR1 and CDR2 from the germline V gene are SGHDT and YYEEEE. The CDR3 has 15 residues. This CDR3 reads CASSLAHKMNTEAFF. The CDR3 nucleotides are TGTGCCAGCAGCTTGGCGCACAAGATGAACACTGAAGCTTTCTTT.

V is TRBV5-4 and J is TRBJ2-7; 7 nucleotides agree with TRBD2. Germline V CDR1 and CDR2: SGHNT, YYREEE (reference sequence). This CDR3 has 14 residues. V was clipped by 3 bases and J by 6 bases; unmatched bases: 9. CDR3 in DNA: TGTGCCAGCAGCTCCCGGAACGGCGGGGGCGAGCAGTACTTC. This sequence encodes CASSSRNGGGEQYF.

The chain joins TRBV19 to TRBJ2-2; 10 bases match TRBD1. Germline assignment: CDR1 LNHDA and CDR2 SQIVND (reference sequence). With 6 bases clipped from V and 4 bases from J, the junction kept 17 bases outside the gene matches. This CDR3 comprises 19 residues. CDR3 DNA: TGTGCCAGTAGGGCAGACAGGGGGCGCGGGAAAGATATCACCGGGGAGCTGTTTTTT. It yields the protein CASRADRGRGKDITGELFF.

Details on this clone: A read error may account for a junction end that differs from germline. The genes are TRBV4-2 and TRBJ1-2, with 10 bases aligning to TRBD1. This CDR3 is built from 17 residues. Per germline, CDR1 LGHNA and CDR2 YNFKEQ. The CDR3 loop is CASSQVGQGIANYGYTF. The CDR3, as DNA: TGTGCCAGCAGTCAAGTGGGACAGGGGATAGCTAACTATGGCTACACCTTC.

J is TRBJ2-7 and V is TRBV3-1 (or the pseudogene TRBV3-2); D perhaps matches TRBD1 (6 bases). The CDR3 runs 14 residues. CDR1 and CDR2 (germline): LGHDT, YNNKEL (reference sequence). Trimming removed 6 bases at V and 6 bases at J, with 18 bases between. CDR3 in amino acids: CASRPQGYLGEQYF. DNA of the CDR3: TGTGCCAGCAGGCCTCAGGGGTATCTTGGCGAGCAGTACTTC.